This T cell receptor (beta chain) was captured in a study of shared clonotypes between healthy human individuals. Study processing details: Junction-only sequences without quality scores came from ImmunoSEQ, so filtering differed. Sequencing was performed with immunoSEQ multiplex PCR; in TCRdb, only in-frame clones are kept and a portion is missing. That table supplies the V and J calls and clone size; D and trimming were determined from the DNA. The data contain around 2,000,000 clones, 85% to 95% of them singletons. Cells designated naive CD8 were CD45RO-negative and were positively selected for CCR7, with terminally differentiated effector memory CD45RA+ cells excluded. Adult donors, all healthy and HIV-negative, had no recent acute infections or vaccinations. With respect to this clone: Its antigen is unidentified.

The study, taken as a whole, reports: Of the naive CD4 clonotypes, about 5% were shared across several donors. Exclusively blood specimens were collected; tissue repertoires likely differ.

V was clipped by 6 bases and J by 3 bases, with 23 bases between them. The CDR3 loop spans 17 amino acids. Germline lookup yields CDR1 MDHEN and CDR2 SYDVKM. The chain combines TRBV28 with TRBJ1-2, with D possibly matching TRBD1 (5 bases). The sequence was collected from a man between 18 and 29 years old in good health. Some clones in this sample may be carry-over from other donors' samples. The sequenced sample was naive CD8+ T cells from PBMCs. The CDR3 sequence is CASSSIGQGGRYYGYTF. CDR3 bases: TGTGCCAGCAGCTCCATAGGGCAGGGAGGCCGATACTATGGCTACACCTTC.